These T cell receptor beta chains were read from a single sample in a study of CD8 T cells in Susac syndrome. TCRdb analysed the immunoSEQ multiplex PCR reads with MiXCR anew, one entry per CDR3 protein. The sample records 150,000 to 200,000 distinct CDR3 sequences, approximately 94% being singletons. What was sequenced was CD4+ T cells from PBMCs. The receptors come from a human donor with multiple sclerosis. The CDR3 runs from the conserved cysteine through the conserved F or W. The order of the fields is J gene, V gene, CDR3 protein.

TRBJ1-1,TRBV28,CASSSYMNTEAFF
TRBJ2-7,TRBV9,CASSVEAGARTYEQYF
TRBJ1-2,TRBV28,CASSLPGQSYGYTF
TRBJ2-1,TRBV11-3,CASSRAGTQGNEQFF
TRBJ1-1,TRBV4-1,CASSQDNMGHVEAFF
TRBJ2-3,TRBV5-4,CASSLLAGGPTDTQYF
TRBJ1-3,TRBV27,CASSYGGSGNTIYF
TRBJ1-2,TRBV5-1,CASSLEGPQGGYTF
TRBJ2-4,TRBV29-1,CSAGSAENIQYF
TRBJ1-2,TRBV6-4,CASSASSGYGYTF
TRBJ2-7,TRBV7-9,CASSPWQSHEQYF
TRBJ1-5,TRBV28,CASHRGGQPQHF
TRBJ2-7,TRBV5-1,CASSLDGRGLFHEQYF
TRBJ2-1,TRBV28,CASTLDRGYEQFF
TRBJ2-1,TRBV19,CASSSLAGLNEQFF
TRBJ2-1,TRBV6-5,CAVGGGNEQFF
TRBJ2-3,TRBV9,CASGGSTDTQYF
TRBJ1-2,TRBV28,CASSSSSGTVTYGYTF
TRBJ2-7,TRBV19,CASSGSGSLYEQYF
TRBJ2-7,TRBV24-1,CATSGTGDPPYEQYF
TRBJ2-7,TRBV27,CASSLRLAGGIYEQYF
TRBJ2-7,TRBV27,CASSLGRGMYEQYF
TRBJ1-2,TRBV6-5,CASSGQPLYGYTF
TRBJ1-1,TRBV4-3,CASSHRKLGNTEAFF
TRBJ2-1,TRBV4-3,CASSQDRGGEQFF
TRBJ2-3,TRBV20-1,CSANQRKTDTQYF
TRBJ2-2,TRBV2,CASLEGWGTGELFF
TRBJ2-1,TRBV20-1,CSAKDSGVEQFF
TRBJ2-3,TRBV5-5,CASSFAGSTDTQYF
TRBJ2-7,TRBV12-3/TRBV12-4,CASSFGAGYEQYF
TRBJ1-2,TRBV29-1,CSIQGGQGKYGYTF
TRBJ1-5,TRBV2,CASQEPQHF
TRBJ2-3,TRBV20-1,CSARQDTQYF
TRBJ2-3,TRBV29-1,CSVEASILAGGATDTQYF
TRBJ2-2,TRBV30,CAWRAARDTGELFF
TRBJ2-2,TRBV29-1,CSAVRGVNTGELFF
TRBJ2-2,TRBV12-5,CASGSGQHTGELFF
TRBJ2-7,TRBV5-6,CASSYWTGWPMAPYEQYF
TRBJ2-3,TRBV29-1,CSAASGGTQDTQYF
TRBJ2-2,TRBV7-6,CASSLGLLRGRADKSGELFF